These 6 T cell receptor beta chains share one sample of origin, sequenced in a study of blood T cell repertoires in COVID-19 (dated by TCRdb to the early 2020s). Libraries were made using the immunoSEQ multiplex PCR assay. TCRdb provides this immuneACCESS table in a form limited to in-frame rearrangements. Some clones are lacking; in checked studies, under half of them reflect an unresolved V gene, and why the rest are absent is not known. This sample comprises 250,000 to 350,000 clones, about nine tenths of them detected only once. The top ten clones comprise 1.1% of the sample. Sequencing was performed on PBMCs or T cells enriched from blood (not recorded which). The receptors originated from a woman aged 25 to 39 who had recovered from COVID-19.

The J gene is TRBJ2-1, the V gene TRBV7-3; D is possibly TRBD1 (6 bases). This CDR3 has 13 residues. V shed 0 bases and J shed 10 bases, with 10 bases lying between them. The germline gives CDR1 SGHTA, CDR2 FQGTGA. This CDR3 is CASSLTLGAEQFF. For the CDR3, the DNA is TGTGCCAGCAGCTTAACGTTGGGGGCAGAGCAGTTCTTC.

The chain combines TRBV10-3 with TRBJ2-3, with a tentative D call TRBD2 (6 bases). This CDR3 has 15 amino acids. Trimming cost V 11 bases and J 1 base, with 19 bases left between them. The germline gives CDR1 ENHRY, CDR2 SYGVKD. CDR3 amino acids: CASGGAGLGTDTQYF. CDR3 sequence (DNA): TGTGCCTCTGGAGGGGCCGGTTTGGGCACAGATACGCAGTATTTT.

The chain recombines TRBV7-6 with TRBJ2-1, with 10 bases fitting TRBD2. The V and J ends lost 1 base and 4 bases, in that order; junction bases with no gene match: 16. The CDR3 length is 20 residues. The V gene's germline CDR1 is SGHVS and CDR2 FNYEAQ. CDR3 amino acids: CASSLGPRTSIAGGYNEQFF. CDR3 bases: TGTGCCAGCAGCTTAGGCCCAAGAACGTCAATAGCGGGAGGATACAATGAGCAGTTCTTC.

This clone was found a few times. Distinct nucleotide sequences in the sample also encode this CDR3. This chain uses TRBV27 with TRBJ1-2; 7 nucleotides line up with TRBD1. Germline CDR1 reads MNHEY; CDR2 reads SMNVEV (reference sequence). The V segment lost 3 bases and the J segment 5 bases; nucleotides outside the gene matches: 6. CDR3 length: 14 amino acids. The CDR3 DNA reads TGTGCCAGCAGTTTCCGGACAGGCGATTATGGCTACACCTTC. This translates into CASSFRTGDYGYTF.

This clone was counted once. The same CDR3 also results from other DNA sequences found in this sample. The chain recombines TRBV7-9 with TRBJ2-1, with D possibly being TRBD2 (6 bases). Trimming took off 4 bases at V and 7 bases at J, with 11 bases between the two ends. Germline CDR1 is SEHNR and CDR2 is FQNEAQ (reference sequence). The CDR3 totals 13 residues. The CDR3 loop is CASSSGLYNEQFF. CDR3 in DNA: TGTGCCAGCAGCTCGGGACTCTATAATGAGCAGTTCTTC.

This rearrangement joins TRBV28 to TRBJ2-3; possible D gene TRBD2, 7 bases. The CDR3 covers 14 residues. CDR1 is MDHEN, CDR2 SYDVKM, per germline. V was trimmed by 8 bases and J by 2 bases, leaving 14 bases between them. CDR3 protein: CASAEGGNTDTQYF. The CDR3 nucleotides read TGTGCCAGCGCCGAGGGGGGGAACACAGATACGCAGTATTTT.